This passage covers 31 T cell receptor beta chains from one sample sequenced in a study of response to subunit inactivated influenza vaccine. One entry per CDR3 protein results from TCRdb running MiXCR on the RT-PCR reads. Of some 600,000 distinct CDR3 sequences listed, around 15% are singletons. The sequenced sample was PBMCs from blood, obtained 14 days before vaccination. These receptors all come from a man aged 45-65 years who received an inactivated influenza vaccine.

This clonotype showed up just a few times. The V and J genes are TRBV7-2 and TRBJ2-7; maybe TRBD1 (6 bases). CDR3 length equals 12 residues. Looked up from germline, CDR1 is SGHTA and CDR2 is FQGNSA. Deletions cut 2 bases from V and 10 bases from J, with 12 bases between. CDR3 DNA sequence: TGTGCCAGCAGCTTATCTCAGGGGAAACAGTACTTC. It translates to CASSLSQGKQYF.

The rearrangement links TRBV24-1 to TRBJ2-3; D may correspond to TRBD1 or TRBD2 (5 bases each). CDR3 size: 15 residues. Per germline, CDR1 KGHDR and CDR2 SFDVKD. V gave up 2 bases and J gave up 5 bases, with 13 bases separating them. The CDR3: CATSDSGLAGDTQYF. In DNA, the CDR3 is TGTGCCACCAGTGATTCGGGGCTAGCAGGAGATACGCAGTATTTT.

V is TRBV20-1 and J is TRBJ1-2; D gene ambiguous. Germline CDR1 reads DFQATT; CDR2 reads SNEGSKA (reference sequence). Trimming stripped 7 bases from V and 4 bases from J, with 13 bases between. This CDR3 has 12 residues. CDR3 loop: CSVSGLIYGYTF. The DNA of the CDR3 is TGCAGTGTTTCCGGACTCATCTATGGCTACACCTTC.

V and J are TRBV9 and TRBJ1-1; D gene unclear. V lost 0 bases and J lost 2, with 8 bases in between. The CDR3 is 14 residues long. CDR1 SGDLS and CDR2 YYNGEE come from the germline V gene. In DNA form, the CDR3 reads TGTGCCAGCAGCGTAGGGGCAGTCAACACTGAAGCTTTCTTT. It codes for CASSVGAVNTEAFF.

This clonotype was recorded only once. This likely reflects a read error, since a far larger clone is one base away. This chain joins TRBV12-3 or TRBV12-4 and TRBJ2-2; D is undetermined. V lost 4 bases, J lost 6 bases, and 3 bases lay in between. The CDR3 is made up of 11 amino acids. The CDR3 nucleotides are TGTGCCAGCAGTTGGTCCGGGGAGCTGTTTTTT. It translates to CASSWSGELFF.

V is TRBV6-5 and J is TRBJ2-3, with D possibly called TRBD1 or TRBD2 (5 bases each). The CDR3 extends over 16 amino acids. The germline V and J ends were trimmed by 0 bases and 1 base, with 11 bases remaining between them. Per the germline V gene, CDR1 is MNHEY and CDR2 is SVGAGI. CDR3 amino acids: CASSYSLTGRTDTQYF. In DNA form, the CDR3 reads TGTGCCAGCAGTTACTCGTTAACGGGACGCACAGATACGCAGTATTTT.

The V and J genes are TRBV20-1 and TRBJ2-3; D is unclear. Germline loops: CDR1 DFQATT, CDR2 SNEGSKA (reference sequence). The CDR3 sequence is 15 residues long. The V end was cut by 0 bases, the J end by 3 bases, with 13 bases between. The CDR3 spells CSARDSEFGTDTQYF. CDR3 DNA: TGCAGTGCTAGAGATTCGGAGTTTGGAACAGATACGCAGTATTTT.

The gene calls are TRBV15 and TRBJ2-1; D may be TRBD1 (5 bases). Germline V lookup: CDR1 LNHNV, CDR2 YYDKDF (reference sequence). V lost 5 bases to trimming and J lost 3 bases, with 11 bases between them. The length of the CDR3 is 14 residues. This chain's CDR3 is CATSVDSLYNEQFF. The CDR3 nucleotides are TGTGCCACCAGCGTCGACAGTCTCTACAATGAGCAGTTCTTC.

Only a few counts were recorded for this clonotype. This chain connects TRBV27 to TRBJ2-1, with unresolved D. The V end lost 10 bases, the J end lost 0 bases, and 13 bases lay between the germline ends. Germline-derived CDR1 and CDR2 are MNHEY and SMNVEV (reference sequence). The length of the CDR3 is 14 residues. The CDR3 loop is CATRRLGSYNEQFF. In DNA, the CDR3 is TGTGCCACCCGCCGATTGGGCTCCTACAATGAGCAGTTCTTC.

The CDR3 protein is CAWSVTPGGKAFF. The CDR3 DNA is TGTGCCTGGAGTGTTACGCCCGGCGGAAAGGCTTTCTTT. The chain couples TRBV30 to TRBJ1-1, with unresolved D. The V end lost 0 bases, the J end lost 11 bases, and 16 bases lay between the germline ends. This CDR3 has 13 residues. The germline V gene has CDR1 GTSNPN and CDR2 SVGIG (reference sequence). The variable domain in full, with the rest retrieved from reference TRBV30 and TRBJ1-1, is SQTIHQWPATLVQPVGSPLSLECTVEGTSNPNLYWYRQAAGRGLQLLFYSVGIGQISSEVPQNLSASRPQDRQFILSSKKLLLSDSGFYLCAWSVTPGGKAFFGQGTRLTVV.

The chain has TRBV9 and TRBJ2-3, with D hard to call. Germline CDR1 SGDLS, CDR2 YYNGEE. V lost 3 bases, J lost 6 bases, and 11 bases lay in between. This CDR3 has 13 amino acids. The CDR3 region has the DNA TGTGCCAGCAGCGCACTACAGAGGGATACGCAGTATTTT. Protein: CASSALQRDTQYF.

The J gene is TRBJ1-1, the V gene TRBV7-3; D is ambiguous. Germline CDR1 SGHTA, CDR2 FQGTGA. Trimming left V 1 base short and J 5 bases short, with 8 bases between. The length of the CDR3 is 13 residues. DNA for the CDR3: TGTGCCAGCAGCTTAAGGCGGAGTACTGAAGCTTTCTTT. As protein: CASSLRRSTEAFF.

This clonotype was seen repeatedly, ten times or more. This rearrangement joins TRBV7-2 to TRBJ1-1; unclear D gene. Trimming shortened V by 2 bases and J by 4 bases, and 5 bases separated the two germline ends. This CDR3 is 12 amino acids long. Germline V gene lookup returns CDR1 SGHTA and CDR2 FQGNSA. CDR3 protein: CASSLSSTEAFF. The CDR3 DNA reads TGTGCCAGCAGCTTATCCAGCACTGAAGCTTTCTTT.

This clonotype was detected only a few times. The chain combines TRBV28 with TRBJ2-5; 13 bases are shared with TRBD2. V trimming: 6 bases; J trimming: 6 bases; junction bases outside the gene matches: 10. The CDR3 loop spans 16 amino acids. Germline V CDR1 and CDR2: MDHEN, SYDVKM. The CDR3 nucleotides read TGTGCCAGCAGCCCGCAACTAGCGGGGGGGCCTCAGACCCAGTACTTC. It translates to CASSPQLAGGPQTQYF.

This chain links TRBV7-2 with TRBJ2-7, with 9 bases identical to TRBD1. This CDR3 has 15 amino acids. V lost 5 bases, J lost 1 base, and 6 bases stayed unmatched. Germline V CDR1 and CDR2: SGHTA, FQGNSA. The CDR3 loop is CASSPRQGGSYEQYF. The CDR3 nucleotides are TGTGCCAGCAGCCCCAGACAGGGGGGGTCCTACGAGCAGTACTTC.

The chain links TRBV5-1 to TRBJ1-1, with D perhaps TRBD1 (6 bases). The V gene's germline CDR1 is SGHRS and CDR2 YFSETQ. The CDR3 totals 14 residues. With 0 bases removed from V and 9 bases from J, the gap between germline ends came to 15 bases. CDR3 in amino acids: CASSLGGDTAKAFF. The CDR3 DNA sequence: TGCGCCAGCAGCTTGGGTGGGGACACCGCCAAAGCTTTCTTT.

In its sample, this clonotype was seen a few times. The chain carries TRBV29-1 and TRBJ1-2; D not resolved. CDR1 is SQVTM and CDR2 is ANQGSEA in the germline V gene. Trimming cost V 4 bases and J 7 bases, with 16 bases left between them. The CDR3 runs 13 residues. For the CDR3, the DNA is TGCAGCGTTGGAATCATGCGGGAGTCTGGCTACACCTTC. Its protein product is CSVGIMRESGYTF.

This clonotype was detected only a few times. This chain links TRBV20-1 with TRBJ2-7; tentatively, D is TRBD1 or TRBD2 (5 bases each). V was clipped by 5 bases and J by 1 base, with 15 bases between them. Looked up from germline, CDR1 is DFQATT and CDR2 is SNEGSKA (reference sequence). The CDR3 consists of 14 residues. In DNA, the CDR3 is TGCAGTGCTGGACCGGGACGTTCGTCCTACGAGCAGTACTTC. It codes for CSAGPGRSSYEQYF.

The chain carries TRBV5-1 and TRBJ2-4; the D is unclear. Trimming took off 1 base at V and 0 bases at J, with 11 bases between the two ends. The CDR3 runs 16 residues. Germline CDR1 SGHRS, CDR2 YFSETQ. The CDR3: CASSLPEPLAKNIQYF. The DNA of the CDR3 is TGCGCCAGCAGCTTGCCCGAACCTCTAGCCAAAAACATTCAGTACTTC.

V is TRBV30 and J is TRBJ2-2, with 9 bases fitting TRBD1. There are 15 residues in the CDR3. Looked up from germline, CDR1 is GTSNPN and CDR2 is SVGIG (reference sequence). The ends lost 5 bases at V and 6 bases at J; junction bases unmatched: 10. The CDR3 DNA is TGTGCCTGGTCCCCGGGACAGGGATGGGCCGGGGAGCTGTTTTTT. Protein: CAWSPGQGWAGELFF.

This clonotype occurred many times. The V and J genes are TRBV5-1 and TRBJ1-2, with D possibly being TRBD1 (5 bases). Germline CDR1 reads SGHRS; CDR2 reads YFSETQ. Trimming shortened V by 4 bases and J by 6 bases, and 16 bases separated the two germline ends. The length of the CDR3 is 14 residues. The chain's CDR3 is CASSGGVRPDGYTF. Written as DNA, the CDR3 is TGCGCCAGCAGCGGAGGGGTCCGTCCCGATGGCTACACCTTC.

This clonotype was seen a handful of times. The V gene is TRBV19, the J gene TRBJ1-1; no firm D call. In germline, CDR1 is LNHDA, CDR2 SQIVND (reference sequence). V lost 8 bases, J lost 1 base, and 11 bases lay in between. CDR3 length: 13 residues. The CDR3 spells CASRLAGNTEAFF. Written as DNA, the CDR3 is TGTGCCAGTCGCTTGGCCGGGAACACTGAAGCTTTCTTT. Together with reference TRBV19 and TRBJ1-1, the CDR3 gives the full variable domain: DGGITQSPKYLFRKEGQNVTLSCEQNLNHDAMYWYRQDPGQGLRLIYYSQIVNDFQKGDIAEGYSVSREKKESFPLTVTSAQKNPTAFYLCASRLAGNTEAFFGQGTRLTVV.

This clonotype came up many times. This chain connects TRBV4-3 to TRBJ1-4; TRBD1 is a possible D gene (5 bases). CDR3 length: 15 amino acids. In germline, CDR1 is LGHNA, CDR2 YSLEER. Trimming took 0 bases from V and 10 from J, leaving 15 bases between them. The CDR3 DNA follows: TGCGCCAGCAGCCAAGATGCTCCAGGGAGGGGAAAACTGTTTTTT. It encodes CASSQDAPGRGKLFF.

The CDR3: CSARDQAAYTF. In nucleotides, the CDR3 is TGCAGTGCTAGAGATCAGGCGGCGTACACCTTC. V gene TRBV20-1 combines with J gene TRBJ1-2; no definite D call. This CDR3 is 11 amino acids long. The ends were cut back, 0 bases at V and 11 bases at J, with 10 bases in the middle. The germline V gene encodes CDR1 DFQATT and CDR2 SNEGSKA (reference sequence).

This clonotype was detected ten times or more. The CDR3: CASSLSGGASSYNEQFF. Written as DNA, the CDR3 is TGCGCCAGCAGTTTGAGCGGGGGCGCCAGCTCCTACAATGAGCAGTTCTTC. This chain connects TRBV5-1 to TRBJ2-1, with 8 positions matching TRBD2. Germline V gene sequence: CDR1 SGHRS, CDR2 YFSETQ. The CDR3 is 17 residues long. Germline trimming cut 5 bases from V and 0 bases from J; bases unmatched to any gene: 10.

This clonotype was seen only a few times. The chain employs TRBV28 and TRBJ1-2; the D gene is possibly TRBD1 (5 bases). Trimming shortened V by 1 base and J by 8 bases, and 20 bases separated the two germline ends. CDR1 MDHEN and CDR2 SYDVKM come from the germline V gene. There are 16 residues in the CDR3. CDR3 protein: CASSLFARTLDGGYTF. In DNA form, the CDR3 reads TGTGCCAGCAGTTTATTCGCCCGGACACTAGATGGAGGCTACACCTTC.

This clonotype came up a few times. The CDR3 spells CASSVGARGSGNTIYF. The CDR3 coding sequence is TGTGCCAGCAGCGTAGGGGCTCGGGGGTCTGGAAACACCATATATTTT. V is TRBV9 and J is TRBJ1-3; possible D gene TRBD1, 5 bases. V lost 0 bases to trimming and J lost 1 base, with 11 bases between them. Germline V gene sequence: CDR1 SGDLS, CDR2 YYNGEE. The CDR3 is 16 residues long.

The chain has TRBV5-1 and TRBJ1-2; TRBD1 aligns across 11 bases. Germline CDR1 is SGHRS and CDR2 is YFSETQ. The length of the CDR3 is 15 residues. The V and J ends lost 4 bases and 3 bases, in that order; junction bases with no gene match: 5. CDR3 bases: TGCGCCAGCAGCCCGGGGACAGGGGGTTACTATGGCTACACCTTC. Translated, it gives CASSPGTGGYYGYTF.

This clonotype has more than one count but fewer than ten. The chain recombines TRBV4-3 with TRBJ2-1, with 13 positions matching TRBD2. CDR1 and CDR2 from the germline V gene are LGHNA and YSLEER. This CDR3 is built from 20 residues. The J segment lost 0 bases and the V segment lost 0 bases, leaving 8 bases of the junction unmatched. The CDR3 spells CASSQDPTSGRTSSYNEQFF. The CDR3 DNA is TGCGCCAGCAGCCAAGATCCGACTAGCGGGAGGACTAGCTCCTACAATGAGCAGTTCTTC.

The chain joins TRBV20-1 to TRBJ2-3, with TRBD2 identical over 11 bases. The CDR3 has 15 amino acids. The V segment lost 0 bases and the J segment 3 bases; nucleotides outside the gene matches: 2. The germline gives CDR1 DFQATT, CDR2 SNEGSKA (reference sequence). The DNA for the CDR3 is TGCAGTGCTAGAGAACTAGCGGGAGCAACAGATACGCAGTATTTT. Protein sequence: CSARELAGATDTQYF.

This clonotype occurred a few times. V usage is TRBV4-3 and J usage is TRBJ2-5; 7 bases agree with TRBD1. Germline CDR1 reads LGHNA; CDR2 reads YSLEER. The CDR3 extends over 15 amino acids. Trimming cost V 1 base and J 5 bases; bases outside gene matches: 7. The CDR3 spells CASSQVQGPGETQYF. As DNA, the CDR3 is TGCGCCAGCAGCCAAGTACAGGGGCCCGGTGAGACCCAGTACTTC.